One sample yielded the 15 T cell receptor beta chains listed below, sequenced in a study of T cell responses to AZD1222 COVID-19 vaccine. The assay was immunoSEQ multiplex PCR, and TCRdb's table has in-frame clones only and misses some. The data show 120,000 or so clones, roughly 86% seen once. The source was peripheral blood, collected 28 days after the second AZD1222 dose. The receptors derive from an adult who received the AZD1222 COVID-19 vaccine.

The rearrangement uses TRBV7-9 and TRBJ2-7; D possibly corresponds to TRBD1 (5 bases). This CDR3 contains 13 residues. Between the trimmed V and J ends, which lost 11 bases and 5 bases, there was a span of 19 bases. The germline gives CDR1 SEHNR, CDR2 FQNEAQ (reference sequence). The CDR3, as DNA: TGTGCCGGGGCAACGGGCAGTTACCACGAGCAGTACTTC. This encodes CAGATGSYHEQYF.

CDR3 DNA sequence: TGTGCCAGCAGCCTCGACCCAGACGCCCCTTTGAACACTGAAGCTTTCTTT. The encoded protein is CASSLDPDAPLNTEAFF. The V gene is TRBV9, the J gene TRBJ1-1; D uncertain. V lost 4 bases and J 0 bases, leaving 19 bases between the germline ends. Germline CDR1 is SGDLS and CDR2 is YYNGEE. The CDR3 length is 17 residues. Combining the CDR3 with reference TRBV9 and TRBJ1-1 gives the whole variable domain DSGVTQTPKHLITATGQRVTLRCSPRSGDLSVYWYQQSLDQGLQFLIQYYNGEERAKGNILERFSAQQFPDLHSELNLSSLELGDSALYFCASSLDPDAPLNTEAFFGQGTRLTVV.

The chain couples TRBV6-2 or TRBV6-3 to TRBJ2-7; 12 nucleotides line up with TRBD2. CDR3 size: 15 residues. Germline lookup yields CDR1 MNHEY and CDR2 SVGEGT. The ends lost 2 bases at V and 5 bases at J; junction bases unmatched: 4. CDR3 DNA sequence: TGTGCCAGCAGTTACCGACTAGCGGGGGCCCACGAGCAGTACTTC. This codes for CASSYRLAGAHEQYF.

The sample holds a few counts of this clone. The chain recombines TRBV11-2 with TRBJ2-7; no reliable D call. Trimming pared 3 bases from V and 1 base from J, leaving 7 bases between. The germline V gene has CDR1 SGHAT and CDR2 FQNNGV. The CDR3 loop spans 13 amino acids. CDR3 protein: CASSFVNSYEQYF. DNA for the CDR3: TGTGCCAGCAGCTTCGTCAATTCCTACGAGCAGTACTTC.

The chain uses TRBV7-2 and TRBJ2-3; TRBD1 is a possible D gene (6 bases). The CDR3 length is 14 residues. V was clipped by 6 bases and J by 7 bases, with 17 bases between them. CDR1 and CDR2 (germline): SGHTA, FQGNSA. The CDR3, as DNA: TGTGCCAGCAGTCTAGCAGGGGCTTGGAATACGCAGTATTTT. Its protein is CASSLAGAWNTQYF.

The chain is built from TRBV7-9 and TRBJ1-3; no firm D call. Trimming removed 1 base at V and 6 bases at J, with 4 bases between. Germline CDR1 SEHNR, CDR2 FQNEAQ (reference sequence). The CDR3 has 12 residues. The CDR3 DNA reads TGTGCCAGCAGCTTAGTTCTAAACACCATATATTTT. It encodes CASSLVLNTIYF.

This sequence joins TRBV7-8 and TRBJ1-2; D unresolved. CDR1 and CDR2 from the germline V gene are SGHVS and FQNEAQ. This CDR3 has 14 amino acids. Trimming shortened V by 5 bases and J by 2 bases, and 12 bases separated the two germline ends. CDR3 coding DNA: TGTGCCAGCAGCCCCGATTTCCAGAACTATGGCTACACCTTC. Protein sequence: CASSPDFQNYGYTF.

V is TRBV19 and J is TRBJ1-2; weak D call: TRBD1 (5 bases). Trimming cost V 1 base and J 4 bases, with 7 bases left between them. Germline CDR1 LNHDA, CDR2 SQIVND (reference sequence). CDR3 length: 13 residues. CDR3 region: CASSIGGFYGYTF. Here the CDR3 DNA reads TGTGCCAGTAGTATAGGGGGCTTCTATGGCTACACCTTC.

The chain couples TRBV27 to TRBJ2-2; D may match TRBD1 or TRBD2 (5 bases each). Germline loops: CDR1 MNHEY, CDR2 SMNVEV (reference sequence). V lost 0 bases to trimming and J lost 4 bases, with 18 bases between them. The CDR3 spans 18 residues. This chain's CDR3 is CASSLSFYGGVGTGELFF. CDR3 sequence (DNA): TGTGCCAGCAGTTTATCTTTTTATGGGGGTGTCGGCACCGGGGAGCTGTTTTTT.

This clone was recorded once. The genes are TRBV7-8 and TRBJ2-3; possibly TRBD1 for D (6 bases). Germline lookup yields CDR1 SGHVS and CDR2 FQNEAQ. CDR3 length: 15 amino acids. Deletions cut 6 bases from V and 0 bases from J, with 13 bases between. CDR3 in DNA: TGTGCCAGCAGTTCTAACAGGGCTAGCACAGATACGCAGTATTTT. It is translated as CASSSNRASTDTQYF.

The CDR3 here is CASSKIYEQYF. The CDR3 DNA is TGTGCCAGCAGCAAAATCTACGAGCAGTACTTC. The V gene is TRBV5-6, the J gene TRBJ2-7, with D unresolved. Trimming took off 4 bases at V and 3 bases at J, with 5 bases between the two ends. This CDR3 is 11 amino acids long. Germline CDR1 and CDR2: SGHDT and YYEEEE. The complete variable domain, with remaining parts taken from reference TRBV5-6 and TRBJ2-7, reads DAGVTQSPTHLIKTRGQQVTLRCSPKSGHDTVSWYQQALGQGPQFIFQYYEEEERQRGNFPDRFSGHQFPNYSSELNVNALLLGDSALYLCASSKIYEQYFGPGTRLTVT.

The chain employs TRBV6-5 and TRBJ2-3; the D is unclear. CDR1 is MNHEY and CDR2 is SVGAGI in the germline V gene. V was shortened by 4 bases and J by 6 bases, with 8 bases between the two germline ends. CDR3 size: 12 residues. The CDR3 protein is CASSSDGDTQYF. In nucleotides, the CDR3 is TGTGCCAGCAGTTCCGACGGTGATACGCAGTATTTT.

The gene calls are TRBV4-1 and TRBJ2-1, with 10 positions matching TRBD2. This CDR3 is 22 amino acids long. V lost 1 base to trimming and J lost 0 bases; unmatched junction nucleotides: 18. Germline V lookup: CDR1 MGHRA, CDR2 YSYEKL. The DNA for the CDR3 is TGCGCCAGCAGCCAAGGGTCCCCCCTTCTAGCGGGGGCACGGTTCTCCTACAATGAGCAGTTCTTC. Protein product: CASSQGSPLLAGARFSYNEQFF.

The rearrangement links TRBV7-9 to TRBJ2-1, with a tentative D call TRBD1 (6 bases). Trimming took 6 bases from V and 5 from J, leaving 11 bases between them. The CDR3 has 13 residues. Germline CDR1 reads SEHNR; CDR2 reads FQNEAQ (reference sequence). Here the CDR3 reads CASSYRVDNEQFF. CDR3 DNA: TGTGCCAGCAGTTACAGGGTCGACAATGAGCAGTTCTTC.

The chain couples TRBV29-1 to TRBJ1-5, with TRBD1 matching 8 bases. Trimming took 6 bases from V and 6 from J; bases not matched to a gene: 10. This CDR3 has 14 residues. Germline assignment: CDR1 SQVTM and CDR2 ANQGSEA. The DNA of the CDR3 is TGCAGCGTAGAGGGGCAGGGGGCTGGTCAGCCCCAGCATTTT. Its translation: CSVEGQGAGQPQHF.